Each of the 24 T cell receptor beta chains below was sequenced from the same sample in a study of Tregs in tolerant kidney transplant recipients. TCRdb's table, derived via immunoSEQ multiplex PCR, lists solely in-frame clones and lacks some. The sample contains approximately 93,000 clones, 93% of which appear only once. The sample consisted of CD4+ T cells from blood, taken before the transplant. The source of these receptors is a human donor who received a combined kidney and bone marrow transplant.

V usage is TRBV4-3 and J usage is TRBJ2-7; TRBD1 matches 9 bases. CDR1 is LGHNA, CDR2 YSLEER, per germline. The CDR3 length is 15 residues. The V gene end was trimmed by 3 bases and the J gene end by 5 bases; junction bases not matched to a gene: 8. The CDR3 nucleotides are TGCGCCAGCAGCCACTTCTCGGGACAGGGTGACGAGCAGTACTTC. It translates to CASSHFSGQGDEQYF.

J is TRBJ2-7 and V is TRBV6-5; 9 bases map to TRBD2. Germline assignment: CDR1 MNHEY and CDR2 SVGAGI. The CDR3 extends over 15 amino acids. Trimming removed 0 bases from V and 5 bases from J; junction bases left unmatched: 5. CDR3 residues: CASSYSIAGVNEQYF. The CDR3 DNA reads as TGTGCCAGCAGTTACTCGATAGCGGGAGTTAACGAGCAGTACTTC.

CDR3 bases: TGTGCCAGCAGCTTCCGGGAGACCCAGTACTTC. It codes for CASSFRETQYF. The chain has TRBV5-5 and TRBJ2-5; D call uncertain. V was cut by 2 bases and J by 5 bases, with 4 bases left in between. The CDR3 covers 11 residues. CDR1 is SGHKS, CDR2 YYEKEE, per germline (reference sequence).

The rearrangement uses TRBV7-3 and TRBJ1-1, with a possible D match to TRBD1 (5 bases). The CDR3 totals 14 residues. V was cut by 5 bases and J by 4 bases, with 14 bases left in between. Germline V gene data show CDR1 as SGHTA and CDR2 as FQGTGA. CDR3 coding DNA: TGTGCCAGCAGCCCAACTCAAGGGGTCACTGAAGCTTTCTTT. It yields the protein CASSPTQGVTEAFF.

The chain couples TRBV5-1 to TRBJ2-3; tentatively, D is TRBD1 (5 bases). CDR1 is SGHRS, CDR2 YFSETQ, per germline. CDR3 length: 16 residues. Deletions cut 2 bases from V and 2 bases from J, with 15 bases between. CDR3 loop: CASSFEAGSATDTQYF. CDR3 DNA: TGCGCCAGCAGCTTTGAGGCAGGGTCCGCCACAGATACGCAGTATTTT. Drawing the rest from reference TRBV5-1 and TRBJ2-3, the complete variable domain is KAGVTQTPRYLIKTRGQQVTLSCSPISGHRSVSWYQQTPGQGLQFLFEYFSETQRNKGNFPGRFSGRQFSNSRSEMNVSTLELGDSALYLCASSFEAGSATDTQYFGPGTRLTVL.

J is TRBJ1-1 and V is TRBV29-1; 10 nucleotides match TRBD1. This CDR3 region has 13 residues. Germline V gene data show CDR1 as SQVTM and CDR2 as ANQGSEA. V was clipped by 6 bases and J by 6 bases; unmatched bases: 7. The CDR3 bases are TGCAGCGTCACAGGGACAGGGGTTTCTGAAGCTTTCTTT. Encoded protein: CSVTGTGVSEAFF.

The CDR3, as DNA: TGTGCCAGTAGTCCCTACAGGACACTATACGAGCAGTACTTC. Its protein is CASSPYRTLYEQYF. The genes are TRBV19 and TRBJ2-7; D is possibly TRBD1 (5 bases). Germline-derived CDR1 and CDR2 are LNHDA and SQIVND (reference sequence). The CDR3 sequence is 14 residues long. V shed 5 bases and J shed 4 bases, with 15 bases lying between them.

The rearrangement links TRBV6-5 to TRBJ1-5, with 8 bases identical to TRBD1. Trimming removed 6 bases from V and 1 base from J; junction bases left unmatched: 5. The length of the CDR3 is 15 residues. The germline gives CDR1 MNHEY, CDR2 SVGAGI. In DNA form, the CDR3 reads TGTGCCAGCAGACCACAGGGGGGGAGCAATCAGCCCCAGCATTTT. The encoded protein is CASRPQGGSNQPQHF.

With respect to this clone: At one of its ends the junction is not consistent with the germline gene, which may arise from a read error. The sample contains more than one DNA sequence encoding this CDR3. The chain carries TRBV5-4 and TRBJ1-6, with 7 nucleotides matching TRBD1. The CDR3 length is 16 residues. Germline CDR1 is SGHNT and CDR2 is YYREEE (reference sequence). Here the CDR3 reads CASSSDGTAYNSPLHF. The CDR3 DNA is TGTGCCAGCAGCTCGGACGGGACAGCCTATAATTCCCCCCTCCACTTT.

About this clone: One end of the junction is discordant with germline, which a read error may explain. Additional DNA sequences in this sample encode the identical CDR3. The CDR3 region has the DNA TGTGCCATCAGGGGACCGGAGGGTACCTATAATTCCCCCCTCCACTTT. Amino acid sequence: CAIRGPEGTYNSPLHF. The chain joins TRBV10-3 to TRBJ1-6, with D possibly matching TRBD1 (5 bases). This CDR3 region has 16 residues. The germline gives CDR1 ENHRY, CDR2 SYGVKD.

The rearrangement links TRBV4-3 to TRBJ2-7, with TRBD1 identical over 9 bases. CDR3 length: 17 residues. The V and J ends lost 4 bases and 4 bases, in that order; junction bases with no gene match: 14. Germline CDR1 LGHNA, CDR2 YSLEER. The CDR3 loop reads CASSRTLSGTGLYEQYF. As DNA, the CDR3 is TGCGCCAGCAGCCGAACCCTCTCCGGGACAGGGCTATACGAGCAGTACTTC.

The chain has TRBV7-3 and TRBJ2-7; a weak D match, TRBD2 (6 bases). Germline values: CDR1 SGHTA, CDR2 FQGTGA. V was clipped by 3 bases and J by 2 bases, with 14 bases between them. This CDR3 has 15 amino acids. In DNA, the CDR3 is TGTGCCAGCAGCTTTTTGCCAAGCGGGCCCTACGAGCAGTACTTC. Translated: CASSFLPSGPYEQYF.

This chain links TRBV27 with TRBJ2-5, with unresolved D. The V gene lost 7 bases and the J gene lost 3 bases, with 15 bases spanning the gap. Germline values: CDR1 MNHEY, CDR2 SMNVEV (reference sequence). CDR3 length: 14 residues. Here the CDR3 reads CASTWAGTKETQYF. The CDR3 coding sequence is TGTGCCAGCACCTGGGCAGGTACCAAAGAGACCCAGTACTTC.

The V gene is TRBV10-1, the J gene TRBJ2-7; 7 bases line up with TRBD2. This CDR3 is 14 amino acids long. CDR1 and CDR2 from the germline V gene are WNHNN and SYGVQD (reference sequence). The J segment lost 1 base and the V segment lost 6 bases, leaving 6 bases of the junction unmatched. CDR3 coding DNA: TGCGCCAGCAGGGGGGGGAGGAAATCCTACGAGCAGTACTTC. Translating it yields CASRGGRKSYEQYF.

The chain uses TRBV7-9 and TRBJ2-7; weak D call: TRBD1 (6 bases). Trimming removed 4 bases from V and 9 bases from J, with 22 bases in between. The CDR3 is made up of 15 amino acids. CDR1 is SEHNR and CDR2 is FQNEAQ in the germline V gene (reference sequence). The CDR3 region is CASSSSGTNLYPQYF. The CDR3 nucleotides read TGTGCCAGCAGCTCGTCCGGGACAAACCTCTACCCGCAGTACTTC.

The rearrangement links TRBV19 to TRBJ1-5; D is undetermined. With 6 bases removed from V and 5 bases from J, the gap between germline ends came to 8 bases. The CDR3 loop spans 12 amino acids. Germline loops: CDR1 LNHDA, CDR2 SQIVND (reference sequence). DNA of the CDR3: TGTGCCAGTAGCTTACTCCATCAGCCCCAGCATTTT. Its translation is CASSLLHQPQHF.

This clone came up a few times. The chain is built from TRBV19 and TRBJ1-3; no firm D call. Germline V CDR1 and CDR2: LNHDA, SQIVND (reference sequence). The CDR3 consists of 13 residues. The germline V and J ends were trimmed by 1 base and 10 bases, with 11 bases remaining between them. This CDR3 is CASSIAGEGTIYF. The CDR3 coding sequence is TGTGCCAGTAGTATAGCGGGAGAAGGGACCATATATTTT.

The chain couples TRBV29-1 to TRBJ2-1, with a weak D call TRBD1 (7 bases). V shed 8 bases and J shed 4 bases, with 21 bases lying between them. The germline V gene encodes CDR1 SQVTM and CDR2 ANQGSEA. CDR3 length: 15 amino acids. CDR3 sequence: CSSSRAGQLYNEQFF. CDR3 coding DNA: TGCAGCTCTAGCCGGGCGGGACAGCTTTACAATGAGCAGTTCTTC.

The V gene is TRBV7-2, the J gene TRBJ2-7, with 8 bases matching TRBD2. The junction had 8 bases not matched to a gene; V was cut back by 4 bases and J by 6 bases. This CDR3 has 14 residues. Germline loops: CDR1 SGHTA, CDR2 FQGNSA. In DNA, the CDR3 is TGTGCCAGCAGCTGGACTAGCTCCACTAGCGAGCAGTACTTC. This codes for CASSWTSSTSEQYF.

The rearrangement links TRBV9 to TRBJ2-2; unclear D gene. CDR1 and CDR2 (germline): SGDLS, YYNGEE. Trimming removed 1 base at V and 8 bases at J, with 6 bases between. The CDR3 runs to 12 residues. CDR3 in amino acids: CASSVYQGELFF. The CDR3 DNA follows: TGTGCCAGCAGCGTATATCAGGGGGAGCTGTTTTTT.

The chain uses TRBV5-5 and TRBJ2-7, with 8 nucleotides matching TRBD1. Per the germline V gene, CDR1 is SGHKS and CDR2 is YYEKEE (reference sequence). V shed 3 bases and J 3 bases; nucleotides not matched to a gene: 14. This CDR3 has 17 residues. The CDR3 nucleotides are TGTGCCAGCAGCTCAGCGCCTCGGACAGGGAAATTCTACGAGCAGTACTTC. This codes for CASSSAPRTGKFYEQYF.

V gene TRBV7-2 combines with J gene TRBJ2-3, with 10 positions matching TRBD2. J was trimmed by 6 bases and V by 1 base; bases with no gene match: 7. The CDR3 is 16 residues long. CDR1 and CDR2 (germline): SGHTA, FQGNSA. The CDR3 DNA sequence: TGTGCCAGCAGCTTAGGCCTAGCGGGGGCCTGGGATACGCAGTATTTT. It yields the protein CASSLGLAGAWDTQYF.

V and J are TRBV28 and TRBJ1-5; D is uncertain. The V end was cut by 7 bases, the J end by 4 bases, with 14 bases between. This CDR3 is 14 amino acids long. Germline V gene lookup returns CDR1 MDHEN and CDR2 SYDVKM. The CDR3 nucleotides read TGTGCCAGCACCTTGCCGCGGAATAATCAGCCCCAGCATTTT. Its translation is CASTLPRNNQPQHF.

V is TRBV19 and J is TRBJ1-6; the match to TRBD1 covers 9 bases. From germline, CDR1 is LNHDA and CDR2 SQIVND (reference sequence). This CDR3 has 15 residues. Trimming took 7 bases from V and 10 from J; bases not matched to a gene: 11. DNA of the CDR3: TGTGCCAGTACAACAGGGGGCGCGGTTTGGTCACCCCTCCACTTT. It specifies CASTTGGAVWSPLHF.